This T cell receptor beta chain emerged from a study of vaccination and CD4 T cells after COVID-19. About this clonotype itself: The antigen remains unidentified.

Sequenced with the Oncomine TCR Beta short-read assay was DNA taken from cultured CD4+ T cells. TCRdb analysed the PCR reads with MiXCR anew, one entry per CDR3 protein. This sample has about 9,800 distinct CDR3 sequences; roughly 34% occur once, and the top ten carry roughly 15%. The treatment denotes: roughly 11-day PBMC culture with coronavirus spike peptide pools or control peptides (ViraFEST assay). Germline CDR1 is KGHDR and CDR2 is SFDVKD. The V gene lost 7 bases and the J gene lost 2 bases, with 15 bases spanning the gap. The CDR3 runs to 15 residues. The chain has TRBV24-1 and TRBJ2-3; D might be TRBD2 (5 bases). Sequenced material: CD4+ T cells from blood, cultured in vitro. The source is a human donor who had recovered from COVID-19. The CDR3 spells CATSPGELNTDTQYF. In DNA form, the CDR3 reads TGTGCCACCAGCCCCGGGGAACTCAACACAGATACGCAGTATTTT.